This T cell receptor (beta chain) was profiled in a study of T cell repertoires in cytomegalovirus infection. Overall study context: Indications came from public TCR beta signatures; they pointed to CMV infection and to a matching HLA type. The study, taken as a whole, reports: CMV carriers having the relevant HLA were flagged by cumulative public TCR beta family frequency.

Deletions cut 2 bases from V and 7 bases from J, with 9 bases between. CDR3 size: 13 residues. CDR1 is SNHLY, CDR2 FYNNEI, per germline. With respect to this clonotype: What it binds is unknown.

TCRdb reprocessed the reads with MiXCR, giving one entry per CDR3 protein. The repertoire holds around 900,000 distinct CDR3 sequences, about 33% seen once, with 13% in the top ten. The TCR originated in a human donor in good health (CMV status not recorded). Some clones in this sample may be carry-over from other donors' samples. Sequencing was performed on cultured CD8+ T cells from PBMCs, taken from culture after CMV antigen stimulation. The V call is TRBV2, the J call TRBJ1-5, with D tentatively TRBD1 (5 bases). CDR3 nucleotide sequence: TGTGCCAGCAGTGAACTGGGACGCCAGCCCCAGCATTTT. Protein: CASSELGRQPQHF.